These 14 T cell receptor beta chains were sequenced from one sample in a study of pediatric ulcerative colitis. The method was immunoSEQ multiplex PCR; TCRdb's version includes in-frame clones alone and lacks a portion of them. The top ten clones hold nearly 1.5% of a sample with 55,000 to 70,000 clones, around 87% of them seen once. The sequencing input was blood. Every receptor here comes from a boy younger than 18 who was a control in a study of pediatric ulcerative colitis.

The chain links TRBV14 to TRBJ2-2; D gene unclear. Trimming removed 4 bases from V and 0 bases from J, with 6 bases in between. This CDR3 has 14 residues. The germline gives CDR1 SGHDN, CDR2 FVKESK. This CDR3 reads CASSRWTNTGELFF. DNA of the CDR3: TGTGCCAGCAGCCGATGGACGAACACCGGGGAGCTGTTTTTT. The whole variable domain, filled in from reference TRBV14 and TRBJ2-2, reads EAGVTQFPSHSVIEKGQTVTLRCDPISGHDNLYWYRRVMGKEIKFLLHFVKESKQDESGMPNNRFLAERTGGTYSTLKVQPAELEDSGVYFCASSRWTNTGELFFGEGSRLTVL.

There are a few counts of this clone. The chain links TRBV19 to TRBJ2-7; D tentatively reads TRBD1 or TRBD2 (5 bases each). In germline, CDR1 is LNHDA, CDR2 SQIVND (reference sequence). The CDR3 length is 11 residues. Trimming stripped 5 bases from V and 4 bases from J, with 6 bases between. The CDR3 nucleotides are TGTGCCAGTAGTGGGGGTTACGAGCAGTACTTC. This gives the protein CASSGGYEQYF.

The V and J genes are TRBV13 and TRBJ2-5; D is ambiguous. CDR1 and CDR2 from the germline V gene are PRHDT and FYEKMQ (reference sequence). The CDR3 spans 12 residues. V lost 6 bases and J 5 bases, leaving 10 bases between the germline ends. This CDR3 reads CASSGTRETQYF. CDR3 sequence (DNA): TGTGCCAGCAGTGGAACGCGGGAGACCCAGTACTTC.

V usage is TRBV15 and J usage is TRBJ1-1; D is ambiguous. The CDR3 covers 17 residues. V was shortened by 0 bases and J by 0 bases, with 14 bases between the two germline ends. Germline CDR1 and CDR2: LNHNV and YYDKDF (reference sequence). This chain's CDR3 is CATSRDIPGTMNTEAFF. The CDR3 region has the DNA TGTGCCACCAGCAGAGATATCCCAGGTACGATGAACACTGAAGCTTTCTTT.

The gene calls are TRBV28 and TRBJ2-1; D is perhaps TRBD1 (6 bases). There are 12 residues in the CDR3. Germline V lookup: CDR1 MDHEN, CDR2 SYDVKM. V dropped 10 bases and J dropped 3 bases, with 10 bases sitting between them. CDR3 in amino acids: CAKWTVYNEQFF. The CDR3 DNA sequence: TGTGCCAAGTGGACAGTCTACAATGAGCAGTTCTTC.

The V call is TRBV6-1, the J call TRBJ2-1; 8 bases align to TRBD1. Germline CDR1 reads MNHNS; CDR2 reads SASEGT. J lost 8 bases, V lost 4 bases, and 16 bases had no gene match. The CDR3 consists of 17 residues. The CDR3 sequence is CASSGRFRDRYGHEQFF. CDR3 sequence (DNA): TGTGCCAGCAGTGGTCGATTTCGGGACAGGTACGGCCATGAGCAGTTCTTC.

The CDR3 DNA follows: TGTGCCAGCAGCACGGACAGGAGGGTCTCCTACGAGCAGTACTTC. Translation gives CASSTDRRVSYEQYF. The rearrangement uses TRBV11-2 and TRBJ2-7; possible D gene TRBD1, 7 bases. In germline, CDR1 is SGHAT, CDR2 FQNNGV. This CDR3 region has 15 residues. The ends were cut back, 5 bases at V and 0 bases at J, with 14 bases in the middle.

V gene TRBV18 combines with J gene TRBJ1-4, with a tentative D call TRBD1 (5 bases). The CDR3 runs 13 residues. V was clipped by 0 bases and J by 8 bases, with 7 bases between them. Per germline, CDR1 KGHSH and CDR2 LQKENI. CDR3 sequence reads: CASSPPGPEKLFF. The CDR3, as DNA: TGTGCCAGCTCACCACCGGGACCGGAAAAACTGTTTTTT. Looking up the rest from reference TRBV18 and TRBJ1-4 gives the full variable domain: NAGVMQNPRHLVRRRGQEARLRCSPMKGHSHVYWYRQLPEEGLKFMVYLQKENIIDESGMPKERFSAEFPKEGPSILRIQQVVRGDSAAYFCASSPPGPEKLFFGSGTQLSVL.

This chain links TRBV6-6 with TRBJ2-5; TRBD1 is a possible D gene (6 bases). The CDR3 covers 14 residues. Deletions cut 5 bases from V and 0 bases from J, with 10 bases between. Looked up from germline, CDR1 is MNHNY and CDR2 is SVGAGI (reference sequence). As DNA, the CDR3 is TGTGCCAGCAGTCTTAGACAGGACCAAGAGACCCAGTACTTC. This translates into CASSLRQDQETQYF.

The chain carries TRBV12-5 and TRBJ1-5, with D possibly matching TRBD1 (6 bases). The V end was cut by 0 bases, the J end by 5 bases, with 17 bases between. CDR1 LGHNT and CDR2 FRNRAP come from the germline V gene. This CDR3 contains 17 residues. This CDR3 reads CASGLVGQGTVYQPQHF. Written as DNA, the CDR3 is TGTGCTAGTGGTTTGGTAGGGCAGGGGACCGTTTATCAGCCCCAGCATTTT.

DNA for the CDR3: TGCGCCAGCAAACTGGGACAGGGTAACTATGGCTACACCTTC. Amino acids: CASKLGQGNYGYTF. V gene TRBV5-1 combines with J gene TRBJ1-2; 9 bases line up with TRBD1. The V gene end was trimmed by 6 bases and the J gene end by 1 base; junction bases not matched to a gene: 4. The CDR3 is 14 residues long. Germline V gene sequence: CDR1 SGHRS, CDR2 YFSETQ.

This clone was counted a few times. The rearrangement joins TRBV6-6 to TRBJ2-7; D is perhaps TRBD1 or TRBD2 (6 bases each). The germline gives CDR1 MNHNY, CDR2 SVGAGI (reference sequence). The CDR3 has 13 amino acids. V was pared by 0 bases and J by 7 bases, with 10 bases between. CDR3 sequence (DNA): TGTGCCAGCAGTTACTCAGGGGGGAGAGAGCAGTACTTC. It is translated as CASSYSGGREQYF.

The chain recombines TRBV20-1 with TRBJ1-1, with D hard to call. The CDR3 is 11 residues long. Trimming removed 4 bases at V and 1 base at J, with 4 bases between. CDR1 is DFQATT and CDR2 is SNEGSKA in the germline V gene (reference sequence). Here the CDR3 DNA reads TGCAGTGCTACAGAGAACACTGAAGCTTTCTTT. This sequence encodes CSATENTEAFF.

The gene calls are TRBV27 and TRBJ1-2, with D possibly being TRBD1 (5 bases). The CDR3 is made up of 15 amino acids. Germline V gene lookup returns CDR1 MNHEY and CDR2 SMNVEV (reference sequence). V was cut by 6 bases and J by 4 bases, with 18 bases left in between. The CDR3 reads CASSRGHLYGYGYTF. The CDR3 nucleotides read TGTGCCAGCAGCCGAGGACACCTGTATGGCTATGGCTACACCTTC.